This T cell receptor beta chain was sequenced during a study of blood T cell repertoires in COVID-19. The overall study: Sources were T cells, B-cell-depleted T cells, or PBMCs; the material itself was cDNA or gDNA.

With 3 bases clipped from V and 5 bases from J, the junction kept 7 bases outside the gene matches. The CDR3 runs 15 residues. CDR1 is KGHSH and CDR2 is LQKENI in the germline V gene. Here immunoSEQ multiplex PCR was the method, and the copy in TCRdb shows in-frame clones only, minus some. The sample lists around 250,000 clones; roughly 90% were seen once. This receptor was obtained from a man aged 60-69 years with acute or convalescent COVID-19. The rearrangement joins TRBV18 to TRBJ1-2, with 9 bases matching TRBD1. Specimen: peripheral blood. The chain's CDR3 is CASSPTSGTGYGYTF. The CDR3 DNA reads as TGTGCCAGCTCACCGACATCAGGGACAGGGTATGGCTACACCTTC.